This TCR beta chain stems from a study of T cell repertoires in cytomegalovirus infection. This clonotype was seen a handful of times. Its cognate antigen is unknown. Germline V gene data show CDR1 as LNHDA and CDR2 as SQIVND (reference sequence). V was trimmed by 2 bases and J by 0 bases, leaving 14 bases between them. The CDR3 consists of 17 residues. TCRdb redid the calling of the reads with MiXCR, one entry per CDR3 protein. The sample contains roughly 340,000 distinct CDR3 sequences, approximately 32% of which appear only once. The rearrangement links TRBV19 to TRBJ1-3; D is unclear. Source: cultured PBMCs, taken from culture after CMV antigen stimulation. This receptor was taken from a human donor in good health (CMV status not recorded). Some clones in this sample may be carry-over from other donors' samples. The CDR3 DNA sequence: TGTGCCAGTAGTATAAGACACAGCGGAAGCTCTGGAAACACCATATATTTT. Residues: CASSIRHSGSSGNTIYF.